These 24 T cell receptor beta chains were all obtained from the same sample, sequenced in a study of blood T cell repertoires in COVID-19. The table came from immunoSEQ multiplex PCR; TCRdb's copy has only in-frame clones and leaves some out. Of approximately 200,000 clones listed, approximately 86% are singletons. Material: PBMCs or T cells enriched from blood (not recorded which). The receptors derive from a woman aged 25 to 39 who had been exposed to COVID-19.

The DNA for the CDR3 is TGCGCCAGCAGCCAAGATGAGGCTAGCGGGGGGGCCTCCATTGGCAAAAACATTCAGTACTTC. Its translation is CASSQDEASGGASIGKNIQYF. The rearrangement links TRBV4-1 to TRBJ2-4; 12 nucleotides line up with TRBD2. This CDR3 contains 21 residues. The trim removed 0 bases at V and 3 bases at J, leaving 15 bases unmatched. Germline V gives CDR1 MGHRA, CDR2 YSYEKL.

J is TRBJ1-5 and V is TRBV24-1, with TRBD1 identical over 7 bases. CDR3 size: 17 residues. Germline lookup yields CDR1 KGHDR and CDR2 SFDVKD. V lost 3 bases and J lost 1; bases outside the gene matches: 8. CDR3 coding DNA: TGTGCCACCAGTGATCCACGAAAGGACAGGAGCAATCAGCCCCAGCATTTT. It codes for CATSDPRKDRSNQPQHF.

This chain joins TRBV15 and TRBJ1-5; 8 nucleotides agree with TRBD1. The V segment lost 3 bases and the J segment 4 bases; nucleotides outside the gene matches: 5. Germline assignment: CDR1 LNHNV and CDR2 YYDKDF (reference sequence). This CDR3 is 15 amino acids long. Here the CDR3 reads CATSSNRGENQPQHF. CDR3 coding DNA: TGTGCCACCAGCAGCAACAGGGGGGAGAATCAGCCCCAGCATTTT. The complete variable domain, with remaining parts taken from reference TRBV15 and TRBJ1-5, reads DAMVIQNPRYQVTQFGKPVTLSCSQTLNHNVMYWYQQKSSQAPKLLFHYYDKDFNNEADTPDNFQSRRPNTSFCFLDIRSPGLGDTAMYLCATSSNRGENQPQHFGDGTRLSIL.

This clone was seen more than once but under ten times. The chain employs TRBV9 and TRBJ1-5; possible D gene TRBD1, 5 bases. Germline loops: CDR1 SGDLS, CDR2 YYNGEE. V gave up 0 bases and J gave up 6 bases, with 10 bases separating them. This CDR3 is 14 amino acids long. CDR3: CASSVAGGGQPQHF. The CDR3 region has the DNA TGTGCCAGCAGCGTAGCGGGGGGAGGTCAGCCCCAGCATTTT.

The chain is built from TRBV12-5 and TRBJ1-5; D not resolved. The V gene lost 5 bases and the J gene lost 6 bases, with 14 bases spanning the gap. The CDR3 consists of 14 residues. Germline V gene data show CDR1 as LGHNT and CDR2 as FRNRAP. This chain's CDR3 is CASGLAEFSQPQHF. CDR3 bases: TGTGCTAGTGGTCTAGCAGAGTTCAGTCAGCCCCAGCATTTT.

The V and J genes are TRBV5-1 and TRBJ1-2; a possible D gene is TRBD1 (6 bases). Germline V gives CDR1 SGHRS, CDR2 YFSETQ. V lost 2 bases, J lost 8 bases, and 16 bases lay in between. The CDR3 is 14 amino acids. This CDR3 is CASSLLTQGAGYTF. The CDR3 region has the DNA TGCGCCAGCAGCTTACTTACACAGGGAGCGGGCTACACCTTC.

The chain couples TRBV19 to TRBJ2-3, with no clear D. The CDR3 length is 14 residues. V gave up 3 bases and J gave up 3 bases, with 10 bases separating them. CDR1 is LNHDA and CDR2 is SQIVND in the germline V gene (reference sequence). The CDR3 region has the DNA TGTGCCAGTAGTATTAGTCGGGTAACAGATACGCAGTATTTT. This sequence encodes CASSISRVTDTQYF.

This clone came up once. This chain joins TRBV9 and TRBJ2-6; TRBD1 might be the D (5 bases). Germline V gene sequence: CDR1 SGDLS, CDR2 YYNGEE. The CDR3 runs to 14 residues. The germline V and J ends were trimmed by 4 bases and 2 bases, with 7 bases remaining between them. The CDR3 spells CASSLRAGANVLTF. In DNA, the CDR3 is TGTGCCAGCAGCCTCAGGGCTGGGGCCAACGTCCTGACTTTC.

The CDR3 coding sequence is TGTGCCAGCAGTCCAACAACAGGGTCGGATTCACCCCTCCACTTT. This sequence encodes CASSPTTGSDSPLHF. The chain couples TRBV28 to TRBJ1-6; D may be TRBD1 (6 bases). CDR3 length equals 15 residues. The V gene's germline CDR1 is MDHEN and CDR2 SYDVKM. Deletions cut 5 bases from V and 8 bases from J, with 16 bases between. Full variable domain (rest looked up from reference TRBV28 and TRBJ1-6): DVKVTQSSRYLVKRTGEKVFLECVQDMDHENMFWYRQDPGLGLRLIYFSYDVKMKEKGDIPEGYSVSREKKERFSLILESASTNQTSMYLCASSPTTGSDSPLHFGNGTRLTVT.

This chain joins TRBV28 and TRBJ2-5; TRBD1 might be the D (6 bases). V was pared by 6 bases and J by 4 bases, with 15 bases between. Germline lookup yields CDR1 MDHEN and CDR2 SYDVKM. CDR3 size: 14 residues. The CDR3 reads CASRPTGFGETQYF. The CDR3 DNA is TGTGCCAGCAGACCAACAGGGTTCGGAGAGACCCAGTACTTC.

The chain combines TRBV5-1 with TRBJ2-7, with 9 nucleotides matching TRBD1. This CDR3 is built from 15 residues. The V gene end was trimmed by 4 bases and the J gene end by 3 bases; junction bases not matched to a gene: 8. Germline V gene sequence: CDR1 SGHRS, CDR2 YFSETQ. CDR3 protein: CASSLRDREHYEQYF. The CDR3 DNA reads TGCGCCAGCAGCCTCCGGGACAGGGAACACTACGAGCAGTACTTC. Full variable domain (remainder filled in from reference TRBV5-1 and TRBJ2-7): KAGVTQTPRYLIKTRGQQVTLSCSPISGHRSVSWYQQTPGQGLQFLFEYFSETQRNKGNFPGRFSGRQFSNSRSEMNVSTLELGDSALYLCASSLRDREHYEQYFGPGTRLTVT.

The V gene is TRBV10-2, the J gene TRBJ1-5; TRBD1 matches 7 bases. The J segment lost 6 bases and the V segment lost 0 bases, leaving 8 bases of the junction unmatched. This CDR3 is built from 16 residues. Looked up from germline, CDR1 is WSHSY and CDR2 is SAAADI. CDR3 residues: CASSESRAGGPQPQHF. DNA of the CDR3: TGCGCCAGCAGTGAGTCGAGGGCAGGGGGTCCTCAGCCCCAGCATTTT.

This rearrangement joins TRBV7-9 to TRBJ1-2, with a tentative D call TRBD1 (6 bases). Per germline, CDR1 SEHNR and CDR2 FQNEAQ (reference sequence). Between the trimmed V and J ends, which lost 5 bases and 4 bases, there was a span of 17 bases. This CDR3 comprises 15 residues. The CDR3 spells CASSRGFGGAYGYTF. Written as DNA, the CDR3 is TGTGCCAGCAGCCGCGGGTTTGGGGGCGCCTATGGCTACACCTTC.

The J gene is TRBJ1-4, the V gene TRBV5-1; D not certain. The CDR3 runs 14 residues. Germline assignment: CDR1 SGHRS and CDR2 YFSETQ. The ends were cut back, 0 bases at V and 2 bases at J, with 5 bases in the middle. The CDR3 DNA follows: TGCGCCAGCAGCTTGGTGGCCACTAATGAAAAACTGTTTTTT. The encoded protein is CASSLVATNEKLFF.

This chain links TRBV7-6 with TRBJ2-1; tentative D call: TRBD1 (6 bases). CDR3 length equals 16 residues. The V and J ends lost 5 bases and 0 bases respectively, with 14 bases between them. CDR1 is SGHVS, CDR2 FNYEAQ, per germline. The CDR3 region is CASSPPGHLSYNEQFF. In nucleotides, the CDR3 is TGTGCCAGCAGCCCACCGGGACATCTCTCCTACAATGAGCAGTTCTTC.

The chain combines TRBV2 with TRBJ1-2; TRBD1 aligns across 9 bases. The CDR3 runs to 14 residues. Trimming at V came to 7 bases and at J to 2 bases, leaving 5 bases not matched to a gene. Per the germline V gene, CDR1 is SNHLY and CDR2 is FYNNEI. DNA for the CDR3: TGTGCCAGCACCATTGGACAGGGGAACTATGGCTACACCTTC. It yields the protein CASTIGQGNYGYTF. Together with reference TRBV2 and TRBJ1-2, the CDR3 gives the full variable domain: EPEVTQTPSHQVTQMGQEVILRCVPISNHLYFYWYRQILGQKVEFLVSFYNNEISEKSEIFDDQFSVERPDGSNFTLKIRSTKLEDSAMYFCASTIGQGNYGYTFGSGTRLTVV.

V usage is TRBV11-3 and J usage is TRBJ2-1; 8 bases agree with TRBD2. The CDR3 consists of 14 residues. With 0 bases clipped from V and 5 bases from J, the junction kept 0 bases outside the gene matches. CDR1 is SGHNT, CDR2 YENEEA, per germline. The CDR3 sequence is CASSLELADNEQFF. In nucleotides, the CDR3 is TGTGCCAGCAGCTTAGAACTAGCGGACAATGAGCAGTTCTTC.

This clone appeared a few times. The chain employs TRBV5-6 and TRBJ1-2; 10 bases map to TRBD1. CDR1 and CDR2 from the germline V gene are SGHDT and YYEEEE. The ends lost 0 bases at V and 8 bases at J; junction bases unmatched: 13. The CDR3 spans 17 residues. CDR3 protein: CASSLALALGQGGGYTF. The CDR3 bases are TGTGCCAGCAGCTTGGCCCTAGCCCTCGGACAGGGGGGCGGCTACACCTTC.

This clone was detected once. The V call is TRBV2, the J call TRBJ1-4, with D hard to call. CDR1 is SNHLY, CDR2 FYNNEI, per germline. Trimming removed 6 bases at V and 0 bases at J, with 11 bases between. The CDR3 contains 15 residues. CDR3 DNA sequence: TGTGCCAGCAGCCCCAACCGAGCAACTAATGAAAAACTGTTTTTT. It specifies CASSPNRATNEKLFF.

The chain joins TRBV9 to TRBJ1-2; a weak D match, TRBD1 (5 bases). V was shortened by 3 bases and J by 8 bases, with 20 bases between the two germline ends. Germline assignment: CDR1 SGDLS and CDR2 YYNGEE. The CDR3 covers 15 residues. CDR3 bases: TGTGCCAGCAGCGACCATTCGGGGGGTAGCACGGGCTACACCTTC. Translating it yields CASSDHSGGSTGYTF.

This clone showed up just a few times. The CDR3 sequence: CASSYFDKNTEAFF. CDR3 nucleotide sequence: TGTGCCAGCAGTTACTTCGACAAAAACACTGAAGCTTTCTTT. The rearrangement joins TRBV6-5 to TRBJ1-1; D is unresolved. The V end was cut by 1 base, the J end by 2 bases, with 8 bases between. CDR3 size: 14 residues. Per germline, CDR1 MNHEY and CDR2 SVGAGI.

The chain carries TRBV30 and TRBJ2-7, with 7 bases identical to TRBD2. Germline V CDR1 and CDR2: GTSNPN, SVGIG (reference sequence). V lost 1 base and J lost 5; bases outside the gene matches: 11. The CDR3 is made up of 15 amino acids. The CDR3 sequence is CAWSAMGGGAHEQYF. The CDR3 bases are TGTGCCTGGAGTGCCATGGGGGGAGGGGCCCACGAGCAGTACTTC.

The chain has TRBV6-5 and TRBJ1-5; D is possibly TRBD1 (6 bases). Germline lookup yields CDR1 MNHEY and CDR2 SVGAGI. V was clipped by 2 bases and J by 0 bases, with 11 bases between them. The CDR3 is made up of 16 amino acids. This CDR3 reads CASSYHRTASNQPQHF. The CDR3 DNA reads TGTGCCAGCAGTTACCACCGGACAGCTAGCAATCAGCCCCAGCATTTT.

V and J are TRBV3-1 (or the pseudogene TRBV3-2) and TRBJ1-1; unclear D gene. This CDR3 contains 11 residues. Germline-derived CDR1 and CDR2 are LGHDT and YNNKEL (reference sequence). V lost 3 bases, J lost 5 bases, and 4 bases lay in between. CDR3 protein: CASSQRTEAFF. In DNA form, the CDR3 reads TGTGCCAGCAGCCAGAGGACTGAAGCTTTCTTT.